This TCR beta chain was identified during a study of T cell responses to AZD1222 COVID-19 vaccine. Generated by immunoSEQ multiplex PCR, the TCRdb table keeps only in-frame clones and is missing some. The data contain roughly 14,000 clones, about 88% of them seen just once; the ten biggest clones take up about 2.7%. Doses given second, at about 4 or about 12 weeks, were pooled. The length of the CDR3 is 17 residues. CDR1 and CDR2 (germline): SGHAT, FQNNGV. J lost 6 bases, V lost 0 bases, and 10 bases had no gene match. Source: peripheral blood, taken 28 days after the second AZD1222 dose. The chain couples TRBV11-2 to TRBJ1-4; TRBD1 matches at 7 bases. The receptor comes from an adult who received the AZD1222 COVID-19 vaccine. In DNA form, the CDR3 reads TGTGCCAGCAGCTTAGATCCGCCGACAGGGATGGATGAAAAACTGTTTTTT. Translated, it gives CASSLDPPTGMDEKLFF. The variable domain in full, with the rest retrieved from reference TRBV11-2 and TRBJ1-4, is EAGVAQSPRYKIIEKRQSVAFWCNPISGHATLYWYQQILGQGPKLLIQFQNNGVVDDSQLPKDRFSAERLKGVDSTLKIQPAKLEDSAVYLCASSLDPPTGMDEKLFFGSGTQLSVL.